Listed below are T cell receptor beta chains from one sample, sequenced in a study of cytomegalovirus exposure and HLA in healthy donors. Profiled with immunoSEQ multiplex PCR; TCRdb holds only in-frame clones, not every one. The data contain approximately 100,000 clones, about four fifths of them singletons. Sequences were obtained from PBMCs. The receptors shown here come from a woman aged 40 to 50 in good health and CMV-seronegative. Each CDR3 is given without its conserved first and last residue. Fields, in order: CDR3 length, V gene, CDR3 protein.

CDR3 length: 14
V gene: TRBV5-1
CDR3 protein: ASSSPLAGYQETQY

CDR3 length: 10
V gene: TRBV29-1
CDR3 protein: SVDGRHQPQH

CDR3 length: 13
V gene: TRBV19
CDR3 protein: ASRKRQGSTGELF

CDR3 length: 14
V gene: TRBV13
CDR3 protein: ASSTSASSYNSPLH

CDR3 length: 15
V gene: TRBV4-3
CDR3 protein: ASSQAVVSGGLDTQY

CDR3 length: 13
V gene: TRBV27
CDR3 protein: ASSLTRTVIYEQY

CDR3 length: 13
V gene: TRBV7-9
CDR3 protein: ASSTGQGSNQPQH

CDR3 length: 14
V gene: TRBV7-2
CDR3 protein: ASSFNLGLNNSPLH

CDR3 length: 14
V gene: TRBV19
CDR3 protein: ASSSWTGGRHQPQH

CDR3 length: 12
V gene: TRBV6-5
CDR3 protein: ASRGQGNTGELF

CDR3 length: 13
V gene: TRBV5-1
CDR3 protein: ASSLGLAGAGELF

CDR3 length: 13
V gene: TRBV19
CDR3 protein: AGRSGLADINEQF